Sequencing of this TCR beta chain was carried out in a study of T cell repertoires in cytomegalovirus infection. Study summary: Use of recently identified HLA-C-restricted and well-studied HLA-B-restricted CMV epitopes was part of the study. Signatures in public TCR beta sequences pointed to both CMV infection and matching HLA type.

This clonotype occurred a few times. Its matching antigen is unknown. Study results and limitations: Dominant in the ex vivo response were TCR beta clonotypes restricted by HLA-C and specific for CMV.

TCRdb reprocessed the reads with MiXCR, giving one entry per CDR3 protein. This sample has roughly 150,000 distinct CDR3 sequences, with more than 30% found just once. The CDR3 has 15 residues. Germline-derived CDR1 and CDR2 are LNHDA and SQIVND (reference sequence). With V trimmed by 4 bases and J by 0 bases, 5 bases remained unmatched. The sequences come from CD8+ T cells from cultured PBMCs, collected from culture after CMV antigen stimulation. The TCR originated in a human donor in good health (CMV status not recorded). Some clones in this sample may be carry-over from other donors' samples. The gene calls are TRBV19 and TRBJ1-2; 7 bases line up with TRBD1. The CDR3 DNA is TGTGCCAGTAGTAGACGACAGGGACCTAACTATGGCTACACCTTC. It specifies CASSRRQGPNYGYTF.